This entry lists 14 T cell receptor beta chains sequenced from one sample in a study of Ad26.COV2.S vaccination and SARS-CoV-2 variants (dated by TCRdb to the early 2020s). Receptor libraries were prepared by the immunoSEQ multiplex PCR assay. TCRdb stores this immuneACCESS table with in-frame sequences only. Part of the clones is absent; in the studies checked, under half of the shortfall reflects unresolved V genes, and no reason is known for the rest. The sample data list roughly 460,000 clones, and about nine tenths of these were observed just once. The biggest ten clones account for 1.7% of the sample. What this sample's treatment or condition label stands for: around 19 received Ad26.COV2.S at low or high dose, single or two shots; 5 received placebo; per-sample allocation not given. Repertoires of vaccine and placebo recipients were sequenced from samples collected on day 63 after the first injection.

The source was peripheral blood, collected in a trial of Ad26.COV2.S vaccine versus placebo. The receptors were sampled from a person aged 18-60 years who received the Ad26.COV2.S COVID-19 vaccine or a placebo.

This clone has only a few counts. V and J are TRBV18 and TRBJ2-2; 8 nucleotides align to TRBD2. The length of the CDR3 is 17 residues. The junction had 8 bases not matched to a gene; V was cut back by 1 base and J by 4 bases. Germline V gene data show CDR1 as KGHSH and CDR2 as LQKENI. The CDR3 DNA reads as TGTGCCAGCTCACCACGTCTTACCCTAGCGGGCACCGGGGAGCTGTTTTTT. Encoded protein: CASSPRLTLAGTGELFF.

The J gene is TRBJ2-1, the V gene TRBV18, with 9 bases identical to TRBD2. Per the germline V gene, CDR1 is KGHSH and CDR2 is LQKENI. Trimming removed 2 bases from V and 3 bases from J; junction bases left unmatched: 5. There are 16 residues in the CDR3. In DNA form, the CDR3 reads TGTGCCAGCTCACCAAAGCGGGAGGTTGACTACAATGAGCAGTTCTTC. Translated, it gives CASSPKREVDYNEQFF.

The chain employs TRBV24-1 and TRBJ1-2, with D unresolved. The ends were cut back, 2 bases at V and 5 bases at J, with 17 bases in the middle. This CDR3 is 16 amino acids long. Germline V lookup: CDR1 KGHDR, CDR2 SFDVKD. CDR3 loop: CATSDSTHTRLYGYTF. The CDR3 DNA reads as TGTGCCACCAGTGATTCAACTCATACCCGATTGTATGGCTACACCTTC.

The chain employs TRBV18 and TRBJ1-1; no clear D. This CDR3 contains 13 residues. Germline CDR1 and CDR2: KGHSH and LQKENI. Trimming pared 6 bases from V and 11 bases from J, leaving 19 bases between. The CDR3 loop is CASSGGTGISAFF. CDR3 nucleotide sequence: TGTGCCAGCTCCGGAGGCACGGGGATTTCGGCTTTCTTT.

This sequence joins TRBV3-1 (or the pseudogene TRBV3-2) and TRBJ2-7; D call uncertain. V lost 1 base to trimming and J lost 4 bases, with 17 bases between them. The CDR3 has 16 residues. The V gene's germline CDR1 is LGHDT and CDR2 YNNKEL (reference sequence). CDR3 region: CASSQGPAVGQYEQYF. DNA for the CDR3: TGTGCCAGCAGCCAAGGCCCAGCTGTGGGCCAATACGAGCAGTACTTC.

The chain carries TRBV7-2 and TRBJ2-7; D may be TRBD1 (6 bases). Germline values: CDR1 SGHTA, CDR2 FQGNSA. Between the trimmed V and J ends, which lost 6 bases and 0 bases, there was a span of 12 bases. CDR3 size: 14 residues. CDR3 region: CASRETGASYEQYF. For the CDR3, the DNA is TGTGCCAGCAGGGAGACAGGAGCCTCCTACGAGCAGTACTTC.

The gene calls are TRBV7-2 and TRBJ2-5, with D perhaps given as TRBD1 or TRBD2 (5 bases each). The germline V and J ends were trimmed by 1 base and 4 bases, with 16 bases remaining between them. CDR1 SGHTA and CDR2 FQGNSA come from the germline V gene. The CDR3 extends over 16 amino acids. The CDR3 coding sequence is TGTGCCAGCAGCTTAGGGGGGACCCTGAGGAGAGAGACCCAGTACTTC. As protein: CASSLGGTLRRETQYF.

In DNA, the CDR3 is TGCAGCGTTGTTCTCCATGGGAACACTGAAGCTTTCTTT. Translating gives CSVVLHGNTEAFF. The chain has TRBV29-1 and TRBJ1-1; D not certain. Per germline, CDR1 SQVTM and CDR2 ANQGSEA. This CDR3 region has 13 residues. The V gene lost 4 bases and the J gene lost 1 base, with 10 bases spanning the gap.

The chain is built from TRBV19 and TRBJ2-3; 8 nucleotides match TRBD1. CDR3 length equals 18 residues. The V and J ends lost 3 bases and 0 bases, in that order; junction bases with no gene match: 11. Germline V gene data show CDR1 as LNHDA and CDR2 as SQIVND (reference sequence). The DNA for the CDR3 is TGTGCCAGTAGTATGTCCGCTGGGACAGGTCATAGCACAGATACGCAGTATTTT. Protein: CASSMSAGTGHSTDTQYF.

The chain joins TRBV28 to TRBJ2-7; D is unclear. V was trimmed by 4 bases and J by 1 base, leaving 11 bases between them. The CDR3 runs 14 residues. CDR1 and CDR2 from the germline V gene are MDHEN and SYDVKM. CDR3 amino acids: CASSSTTVSYEQYF. Written as DNA, the CDR3 is TGTGCCAGCAGTTCCACGACGGTTTCCTACGAGCAGTACTTC.

The chain combines TRBV27 with TRBJ1-1, with 8 bases matching TRBD1. The ends lost 4 bases at V and 4 bases at J; junction bases unmatched: 14. The CDR3 extends over 17 amino acids. Germline values: CDR1 MNHEY, CDR2 SMNVEV (reference sequence). CDR3 region: CASSSDRDGRYGTEAFF. The CDR3 DNA reads TGTGCCAGCAGTTCGGACAGGGACGGAAGGTACGGCACTGAAGCTTTCTTT.

V and J are TRBV28 and TRBJ2-5; TRBD2 matches at 10 bases. From germline, CDR1 is MDHEN and CDR2 SYDVKM. V gave up 5 bases and J gave up 5 bases; unmatched junction bases: 11. The CDR3 is 16 residues long. The CDR3: CASSTWLAGEGETQYF. Here the CDR3 DNA reads TGTGCCAGCAGTACGTGGCTAGCGGGAGAGGGTGAGACCCAGTACTTC.

This clone was observed once. The germline gene is not matched at one end of the junction; a read error may be the cause. The chain has TRBV6-5 and TRBJ2-1, with D unresolved. Germline assignment: CDR1 MNHEY and CDR2 SVGAGI. The CDR3 consists of 12 residues. This CDR3 is CACRIKFDEQFF. The CDR3, as DNA: TGTGCCTGCAGGATCAAATTTGATGAGCAGTTCTTC.

This clone is a singleton in its sample. This chain links TRBV6-5 with TRBJ1-6; TRBD1 agrees at 9 bases. The V and J ends lost 5 bases and 7 bases, in that order; junction bases with no gene match: 6. CDR3 size: 15 residues. Germline V gives CDR1 MNHEY, CDR2 SVGAGI. The CDR3 reads CASSLQGALNSPLHF. The CDR3, as DNA: TGTGCCAGCAGTCTACAGGGGGCGCTAAATTCACCCCTCCACTTT.